This TCR beta chain was identified during a study of T cell responses to AZD1222 COVID-19 vaccine. Germline V CDR1 and CDR2: KGHDR, SFDVKD. The CDR3 runs to 15 residues. V gave up 0 bases and J gave up 4 bases, with 11 bases separating them. The protocol was immunoSEQ multiplex PCR, while the TCRdb copy is restricted to in-frame clones and leaves out a portion. The data hold fewer than 120,000 clones, with approximately 90% observed a single time. Study-level findings and limits: Reportedly, close to half of spike-specific TCRs are directed against unmutated variant regions. Once two AZD1222 doses were given, Spike-specific TCR breadth and depth went up. In a largely white British group with more females than males, clonal diversity was possibly underestimated. Just a handful of people given AZD1222 tested seropositive at baseline.

This clone showed up just once. Its target is not known. This specimen was peripheral blood, taken on day 0 of AZD1222 vaccination. This TCR was sampled from an adult in good health. The chain joins TRBV24-1 to TRBJ1-1; perhaps TRBD1 as D (5 bases). The CDR3 region is CATSDLVREGTEAFF. The CDR3 DNA follows: TGTGCCACCAGTGATTTGGTCAGGGAGGGCACTGAAGCTTTCTTT.